This passage covers 31 T cell receptor beta chains from one sample sequenced in a study of T cells expressing NK-cell markers. TCRdb reprocessed the 5' RACE reads, with one entry per CDR3 protein and no DNA. This sample's table has 500,000 to 700,000 distinct CDR3 sequences. The sample taken for sequencing was blood T cells: a sorted CD56 or NKG2C T cell subset, CD4+ or CD8+ T cells, or bulk PBMC T cells (not recorded which). These receptors originate from a man aged 18-30 years in good health.

The chain recombines TRBV14 with TRBJ1-2; the TCRdb D gene call, TRBD1, has no DNA to confirm it. CDR1 SGHDN and CDR2 FVKESK come from the germline V gene. There are 13 residues in the CDR3. The CDR3 here is CASSQVQGYGYTF.

The chain is built from TRBV15 and TRBJ2-4. The CDR3 has 13 amino acids. Per germline, CDR1 LNHNV and CDR2 YYDKDF (reference sequence). The CDR3: CATSSTAKNIQYF.

J is TRBJ2-1 and V is TRBV2. Looked up from germline, CDR1 is SNHLY and CDR2 is FYNNEI. This CDR3 is 11 amino acids long. The chain's CDR3 is CARTNSNEQFF.

This rearrangement joins TRBV4-1 to TRBJ2-2; the TCRdb D gene call, TRBD1, has no DNA to confirm it. The germline CDR1 and CDR2 sequences are MGHRA and YSYEKL. The CDR3 is made up of 15 amino acids. The CDR3 reads CASSQESGSPGELFF.

This sequence joins TRBV6-2 or TRBV6-3 and TRBJ1-1; TCRdb calls TRBD1, which cannot be checked without DNA. CDR3 size: 16 residues. The germline CDR1 and CDR2 sequences are MNHEY and SVGEGT. The CDR3: CASSYTRTGENTEAFF.

This chain's CDR3 is CASSFWGRNYEQYF. The chain links TRBV7-2 to TRBJ2-7; TCRdb calls TRBD2, which cannot be checked without DNA. Germline V gives CDR1 SGHTA, CDR2 FQGNSA. This CDR3 contains 14 residues.

The chain recombines TRBV15 with TRBJ2-4; absent DNA, TCRdb's TRBD2 call cannot be checked. The CDR3 spans 13 residues. Germline CDR1 is LNHNV and CDR2 is YYDKDF (reference sequence). CDR3 protein: CATGVAGGNIQYF.

V and J are TRBV7-9 and TRBJ2-5; TCRdb outputs TRBD1, but without DNA this stays unchecked. This CDR3 has 15 amino acids. The germline V gene encodes CDR1 SEHNR and CDR2 FQNEAQ (reference sequence). The CDR3 loop reads CASSWDKGIQETQYF.

The chain couples TRBV20-1 to TRBJ1-2; as DNA is missing, the TRBD1 call by TCRdb cannot be tested. This CDR3 comprises 16 residues. CDR1 is DFQATT and CDR2 is SNEGSKA in the germline V gene (reference sequence). The chain's CDR3 is CSARDTEDRGHYGYTF.

This chain links TRBV5-1 with TRBJ2-1; there is no DNA to check the TCRdb D call of TRBD2. Germline loops: CDR1 SGHRS, CDR2 YFSETQ. CDR3 length: 14 amino acids. CDR3 sequence: CASSPGLAGEEQFF.

This sequence joins TRBV6-5 and TRBJ2-2; the D call from TCRdb, TRBD1, cannot be confirmed without DNA. The CDR3 length is 15 residues. Per the germline V gene, CDR1 is MNHEY and CDR2 is SVGAGI. CDR3 amino acids: CATTAPGRNTGELFF.

V usage is TRBV5-6 and J usage is TRBJ2-1; the D gene TCRdb calls, TRBD1, cannot be checked with no DNA. The CDR3 totals 12 residues. CDR1 and CDR2 from the germline V gene are SGHDT and YYEEEE. The CDR3 loop is CASSLQGFGQFF.

The chain uses TRBV9 and TRBJ1-3. Germline V lookup: CDR1 SGDLS, CDR2 YYNGEE. The CDR3 consists of 15 residues. CDR3 sequence reads: CASSAQVSSGNTIYF.

The chain joins TRBV20-1 to TRBJ2-3; the D gene TCRdb calls, TRBD2, cannot be checked with no DNA. CDR3 length equals 15 residues. The germline CDR1 and CDR2 sequences are DFQATT and SNEGSKA (reference sequence). The CDR3 region is CSARDRSGGLDTQYF.

CDR3 sequence: CASSLFVQTSTDTQYF. The chain couples TRBV5-1 to TRBJ2-3. This CDR3 comprises 16 residues. Per the germline V gene, CDR1 is SGHRS and CDR2 is YFSETQ.

This chain joins TRBV5-5 and TRBJ2-1. CDR1 is SGHKS, CDR2 YYEKEE, per germline (reference sequence). There are 16 residues in the CDR3. The CDR3 loop reads CASRLRSPSSYNEQFF.

J is TRBJ1-4 and V is TRBV7-6; there is no DNA to check the TCRdb D call of TRBD1. The CDR3 is 15 amino acids. Germline V CDR1 and CDR2: SGHVS, FNYEAQ. The CDR3 is CASSQGRDRGEKLFF.

The V gene is TRBV4-3, the J gene TRBJ2-3; TCRdb returns TRBD2, unconfirmable since there is no DNA. Per germline, CDR1 LGHNA and CDR2 YSLEER. This CDR3 is built from 16 residues. CDR3: CASSSRVAGVEDTQYF.

The V and J genes are TRBV15 and TRBJ2-6; checking the TCRdb D call of TRBD1 is not possible without DNA. The CDR3 length is 18 residues. CDR1 and CDR2 from the germline V gene are LNHNV and YYDKDF (reference sequence). The CDR3 loop reads CATSRAGQGKAGANVLTF.

The chain has TRBV11-2 and TRBJ2-2; checking the TCRdb D call of TRBD1 is not possible without DNA. CDR3 length equals 18 residues. Germline CDR1 SGHAT, CDR2 FQNNGV. The CDR3 sequence is CASSARPLDRVSTGELFF. Supplemented by reference TRBV11-2 and TRBJ2-2, the full variable domain reads EAGVAQSPRYKIIEKRQSVAFWCNPISGHATLYWYQQILGQGPKLLIQFQNNGVVDDSQLPKDRFSAERLKGVDSTLKIQPAKLEDSAVYLCASSARPLDRVSTGELFFGEGSRLTVL.

The V call is TRBV18, the J call TRBJ1-2. Germline CDR1 reads KGHSH; CDR2 reads LQKENI. The CDR3 totals 14 residues. CDR3 residues: CASSPQSQDYGYTF.

V usage is TRBV6-5 and J usage is TRBJ2-7; TCRdb proposes TRBD1, but this gene call is untestable without DNA. Germline V CDR1 and CDR2: MNHEY, SVGAGI. This CDR3 has 14 amino acids. CDR3 sequence reads: CASSSLTGTHEQYF.

The gene calls are TRBV12-3 or TRBV12-4 and TRBJ2-3; TCRdb reports TRBD2, a call that lacks DNA to check it against. The CDR3 loop spans 16 amino acids. CDR3 amino acids: CASSLYRTRSGDTQYF.

The chain carries TRBV7-6 and TRBJ1-2; TCRdb indicates TRBD1, and absent DNA this call remains unverified. The germline CDR1 and CDR2 sequences are SGHVS and FNYEAQ. This CDR3 region has 15 residues. This CDR3 reads CASSSNRAGDYGYTF.

The chain carries TRBV12-3 or TRBV12-4 and TRBJ2-1; TCRdb designates TRBD1, a call that cannot be tested without DNA. CDR3 length equals 15 residues. CDR3 protein: CASSFWGQGVNEQFF.

The chain joins TRBV6-1 to TRBJ2-2; TCRdb outputs TRBD1, but without DNA this stays unchecked. Germline-derived CDR1 and CDR2 are MNHNS and SASEGT. The CDR3 is made up of 14 amino acids. The CDR3 protein is CASSRTGSYGELFF.

The V and J genes are TRBV6-4 and TRBJ2-1; no DNA is available, so the TRBD1 call from TCRdb remains unchecked. The germline V gene has CDR1 MRHNA and CDR2 SNTAGT. The CDR3 loop spans 14 amino acids. The CDR3 spells CASSDGGLPLEQFF.

The CDR3 here is CASSTLQASDGYTF. The chain joins TRBV5-1 to TRBJ1-2; absent DNA, TCRdb's TRBD1 call cannot be checked. This CDR3 spans 14 amino acids. The V gene's germline CDR1 is SGHRS and CDR2 YFSETQ.

The chain links TRBV25-1 to TRBJ2-7; the D call of TRBD1 rests on TCRdb alone, since no DNA is present to check it. Germline V gene sequence: CDR1 MGHDK, CDR2 SYGVNS. CDR3 length: 14 residues. The CDR3: CASRLGAYLYEQYF.

V gene TRBV5-1 combines with J gene TRBJ1-2; as DNA is missing, the TRBD1 call by TCRdb cannot be tested. Germline V gene data show CDR1 as SGHRS and CDR2 as YFSETQ. CDR3 length: 11 amino acids. CDR3 loop: CASNGQYGYTF.

This rearrangement joins TRBV20-1 to TRBJ2-5. Germline V gene lookup returns CDR1 DFQATT and CDR2 SNEGSKA (reference sequence). There are 11 residues in the CDR3. This CDR3 is CSVGFGETQYF.